Listed here is a single TCR beta chain. As yet, its antigen is unknown. This sample stems from a study of cytomegalovirus exposure and HLA in healthy donors. Study-level findings and limits: Available immune exposure information was restricted to CMV serostatus only. The CMV antigen specificity of a few CMV-associated chains was confirmed through in vitro analysis.

PCR involved 60 Vbeta and 13 Jbeta primers. Some clones are missing from TCRdb's copy, which holds only in-frame ones; the method was immunoSEQ multiplex PCR. This repertoire shows 150,000 to 180,000 clones, approximately 85% found once; its top ten account for approximately 2.5%. Though nominally healthy at sampling, donors likely had unrecorded immune exposures. V shed 0 bases and J shed 7 bases, with 7 bases lying between them. Germline V CDR1 and CDR2: SGHRS, YFSETQ. The CDR3 totals 12 residues. This chain joins TRBV5-1 and TRBJ1-2; D is ambiguous. This TCR came from a woman under 30 in good health and CMV-seronegative. Input material: PBMCs. The CDR3 here is CASSLGAAGYTF. DNA of the CDR3: TGCGCCAGCAGCTTGGGAGCCGCTGGCTACACCTTC.